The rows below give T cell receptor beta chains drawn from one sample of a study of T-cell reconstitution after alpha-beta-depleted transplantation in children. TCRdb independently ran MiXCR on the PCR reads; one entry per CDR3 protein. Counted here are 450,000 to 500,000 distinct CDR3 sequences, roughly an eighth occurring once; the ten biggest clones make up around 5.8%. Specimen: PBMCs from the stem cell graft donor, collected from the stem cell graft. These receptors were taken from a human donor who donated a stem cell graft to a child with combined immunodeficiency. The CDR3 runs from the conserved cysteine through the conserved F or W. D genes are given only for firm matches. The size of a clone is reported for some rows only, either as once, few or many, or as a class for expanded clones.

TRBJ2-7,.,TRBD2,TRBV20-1,CSARRQAGGLAEAPLSTYEQYF,TGCAGTGCACGACGACAGGCCGGAGGACTAGCGGAGGCCCCTCTTTCTACCTACGAGCAGTACTTC
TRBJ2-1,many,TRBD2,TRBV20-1,CSAELAGEGEQFF,TGCAGTGCTGAACTAGCGGGAGAGGGTGAGCAGTTCTTC
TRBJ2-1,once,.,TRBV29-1,CSVDVSYNEQFF,TGCAGCGTTGACGTCTCCTACAATGAGCAGTTCTTC
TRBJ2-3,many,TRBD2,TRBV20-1,CSAASGRAGDTQYF,TGCAGTGCTGCTAGCGGGAGGGCTGGAGATACGCAGTATTTT
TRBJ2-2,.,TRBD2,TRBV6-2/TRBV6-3,CASSYRLRLAGNTANTGELFF,TGTGCCAGCAGTTATCGACTTAGACTAGCGGGCAATACGGCGAACACCGGGGAGCTGTTTTTT
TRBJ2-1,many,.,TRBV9,CASSVAPSVGGEQFF,TGTGCCAGCAGCGTAGCTCCCTCGGTGGGAGGTGAGCAGTTCTTC
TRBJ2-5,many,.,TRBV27,CAPQETQYF,TGTGCCCCACAAGAGACCCAGTACTTC
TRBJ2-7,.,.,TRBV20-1,CSARASPTEPGQLLVGYEQYF,TGCAGTGCTAGAGCAAGCCCCACGGAACCGGGACAACTTTTAGTAGGTTACGAGCAGTACTTC
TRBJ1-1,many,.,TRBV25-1,CASSGFRSTEAFF,TGTGCCAGCAGTGGCTTCCGGAGCACTGAAGCTTTCTTT
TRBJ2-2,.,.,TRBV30,CAWSAVAGELFF,TGTGCCTGGAGTGCAGTAGCCGGGGAGCTGTTTTTT
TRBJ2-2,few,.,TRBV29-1,CSVEAPDLRTGELFF,TGCAGCGTTGAAGCCCCGGACTTAAGGACCGGGGAGCTGTTTTTT
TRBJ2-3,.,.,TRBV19,CASRGWRGTDTQYF,TGTGCCAGTAGGGGCTGGCGGGGCACAGATACGCAGTATTTT
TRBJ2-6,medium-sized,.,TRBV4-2,CASSQATASGANVLTF,TGTGCCAGCAGCCAGGCTACTGCGTCTGGGGCCAACGTCCTGACTTTC
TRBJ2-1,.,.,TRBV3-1,CASSPTDLFYNEQFF,TGTGCCAGCAGCCCAACCGACTTGTTTTACAATGAGCAGTTCTTC
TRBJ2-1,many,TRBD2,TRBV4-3,CASSQEGTRRNEQFF,TGCGCCAGCAGCCAAGAGGGGACTAGGCGGAATGAGCAGTTCTTC
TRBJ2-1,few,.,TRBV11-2,CASSLAPGSYNEQFF,TGTGCCAGCAGCTTAGCCCCTGGGAGTTACAATGAGCAGTTCTTC
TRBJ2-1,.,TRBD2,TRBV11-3,CASSQGLAATNEQFF,TGTGCCAGCAGCCAGGGACTAGCGGCCACCAATGAGCAGTTCTTC
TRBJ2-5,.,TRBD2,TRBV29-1,CSVDGTRHTTGPRTSGSFETQYF,TGCAGCGTTGATGGCACGAGACATACGACAGGGCCCCGGACTAGCGGGAGTTTTGAGACCCAGTACTTC
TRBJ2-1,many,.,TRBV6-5,CASSYGPSSYNEQFF,TGTGCCAGCAGTTACGGGCCCAGCTCCTACAATGAGCAGTTCTTC
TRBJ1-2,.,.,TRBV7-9,CASTEGRTSYTF,TGTGCCAGCACTGAAGGACGGACGAGCTACACCTTC
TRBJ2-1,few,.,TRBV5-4,CASSLKGGYNEQFF,TGTGCCAGCAGCCTAAAGGGGGGGTACAATGAGCAGTTCTTC
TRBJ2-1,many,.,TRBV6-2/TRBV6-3,CASSYGTGSSYNEQFF,TGTGCCAGCAGTTACGGCACAGGGAGCTCCTACAATGAGCAGTTCTTC
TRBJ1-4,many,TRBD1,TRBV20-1,CSARGVDRVVEKLFF,TGCAGTGCTAGGGGCGTCGACAGGGTGGTTGAAAAACTGTTTTTT
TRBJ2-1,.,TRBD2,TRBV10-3,CAISEGTSGGNEQFF,TGTGCCATCAGTGAAGGGACTAGCGGGGGCAATGAGCAGTTCTTC
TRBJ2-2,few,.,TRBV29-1,CSVTGLANTGELFF,TGCAGCGTGACAGGATTAGCGAACACCGGGGAGCTGTTTTTT
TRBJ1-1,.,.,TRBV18,CASSPREGNTEAFF,TGTGCCAGCTCACCACGGGAGGGGAACACTGAAGCTTTCTTT
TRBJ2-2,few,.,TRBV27,CASSLSGGLVTGELFF,TGTGCCAGCAGTTTATCTGGGGGGCTTGTCACCGGGGAGCTGTTTTTT
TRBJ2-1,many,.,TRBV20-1,CSVRDFIYDEQFF,TGCAGTGTTCGGGACTTTATCTACGATGAGCAGTTCTTC
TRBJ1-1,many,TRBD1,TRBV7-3,CASRQGAGTEAFF,TGTGCCAGCAGACAGGGGGCTGGAACTGAAGCTTTCTTT